A selection of T cell receptor beta chains follows, all from one sample in a study of identical twins. One entry per CDR3 protein results from TCRdb running MiXCR on the 5' RACE reads. This table holds 310,000 or so distinct CDR3 sequences, more than 6.5% found once. This sample was shared with a second study, whose subject was yellow fever vaccine responses in identical twins.

The specimen sequenced was memory (CD45RO+) T cells sorted from blood. Receptors originate from a woman under 30 in good health. Each CDR3 is given without its conserved first and last residue. D genes are given only for firm matches. Only part of the rows carry a size: once, few, many, or a class if the clone is expanded.

clone_size: few
j_call: TRBJ2-7
d_call: .
v_call: TRBV7-8
cdr3_length: 12
cdr3_aa: ASSFRDKVYEQY

clone_size: many
j_call: TRBJ2-1
d_call: .
v_call: TRBV5-1
cdr3_length: 13
cdr3_aa: ASSLGGNSYNEQF

clone_size: many
j_call: TRBJ2-3
d_call: .
v_call: TRBV5-1
cdr3_length: 10
cdr3_aa: ASVDERHTQY

clone_size: .
j_call: TRBJ2-5
d_call: .
v_call: TRBV5-1
cdr3_length: 11
cdr3_aa: ASSSTGQETQY

clone_size: many
j_call: TRBJ2-3
d_call: .
v_call: TRBV29-1
cdr3_length: 12
cdr3_aa: SVGSSGITDTQY

clone_size: few
j_call: TRBJ2-1
d_call: TRBD2
v_call: TRBV19
cdr3_length: 14
cdr3_aa: ASSTDGLAQKNEQF

clone_size: few
j_call: TRBJ1-6
d_call: TRBD1
v_call: TRBV7-9
cdr3_length: 14
cdr3_aa: ASSFRGQGTNSPLH

clone_size: few
j_call: TRBJ2-3
d_call: TRBD2
v_call: TRBV20-1
cdr3_length: 12
cdr3_aa: SASRAGGTDTQY

clone_size: few
j_call: TRBJ2-1
d_call: TRBD2
v_call: TRBV20-1
cdr3_length: 11
cdr3_aa: SSTSGRYNEQF

clone_size: .
j_call: TRBJ2-2
d_call: .
v_call: TRBV5-1
cdr3_length: 13
cdr3_aa: ASSLRQGITGELF

clone_size: many
j_call: TRBJ2-3
d_call: TRBD1
v_call: TRBV5-1
cdr3_length: 15
cdr3_aa: ASSLAPTGRGTDTQY

clone_size: .
j_call: TRBJ1-2
d_call: TRBD1
v_call: TRBV20-1
cdr3_length: 14
cdr3_aa: CAREAGGQANYGYT

clone_size: many
j_call: TRBJ1-3
d_call: .
v_call: TRBV25-1
cdr3_length: 10
cdr3_aa: ASSHRSDTIY

clone_size: many
j_call: TRBJ2-3
d_call: TRBD2
v_call: TRBV9
cdr3_length: 13
cdr3_aa: ASSVVAGGTDTQY

clone_size: few
j_call: TRBJ2-7
d_call: .
v_call: TRBV20-1
cdr3_length: 14
cdr3_aa: SAPSPKRFPSYEQY

clone_size: many
j_call: TRBJ2-3
d_call: .
v_call: TRBV5-6
cdr3_length: 11
cdr3_aa: ASRLSSTDTQY

clone_size: many
j_call: TRBJ1-4
d_call: TRBD1
v_call: TRBV4-1
cdr3_length: 13
cdr3_aa: ASSQEGTGSEKLF

clone_size: many
j_call: TRBJ1-2
d_call: .
v_call: TRBV6-5
cdr3_length: 13
cdr3_aa: ASSYSSGSGYGYT

clone_size: few
j_call: TRBJ2-1
d_call: .
v_call: TRBV11-2
cdr3_length: 11
cdr3_aa: ASSTARVGEQF